This T cell receptor beta chain was sequenced during a study of CD8+ T cells in alopecia areata. Broader study findings: Alopecia totalis/universalis scalp especially showed more expanded CD8+ clones than normal scalp. Scalp sample data also include resident alphabeta T cells from normal skin. Scalp and blood retained many expanded lesional clones during tofacitinib.

In this sample, this clone turned up a few times. The antigen remains unidentified. The authors extracted RNA and reverse transcribed it into cDNA as the sequencing template. The data were produced by immunoSEQ multiplex PCR, yet TCRdb's version contains in-frame clones alone and is incomplete. The sample lists a few hundred thousand clones, more than 45% occurring once. The CDR3 totals 17 residues. CDR1 is LNHDA, CDR2 SQIVND, per germline (reference sequence). Trimming took 5 bases from V and 5 from J; bases not matched to a gene: 11. Treatment defined: oral pan-JAK inhibitor, 5-10 mg twice daily. The investigators collected lesional scalp punch biopsies and peripheral blood from alopecia areata patients.

The source material was CD4+ T cells sorted from blood, sampled at week 4, from a patient treated with tofacitinib. This sequence originates from a human donor with alopecia areata. V and J are TRBV19 and TRBJ2-2; 10 positions agree with TRBD1. In DNA, the CDR3 is TGTGCCAGTAGTCTACCGACAGGGGGCGCACAAACCGGGGAGCTGTTTTTT. It specifies CASSLPTGGAQTGELFF.